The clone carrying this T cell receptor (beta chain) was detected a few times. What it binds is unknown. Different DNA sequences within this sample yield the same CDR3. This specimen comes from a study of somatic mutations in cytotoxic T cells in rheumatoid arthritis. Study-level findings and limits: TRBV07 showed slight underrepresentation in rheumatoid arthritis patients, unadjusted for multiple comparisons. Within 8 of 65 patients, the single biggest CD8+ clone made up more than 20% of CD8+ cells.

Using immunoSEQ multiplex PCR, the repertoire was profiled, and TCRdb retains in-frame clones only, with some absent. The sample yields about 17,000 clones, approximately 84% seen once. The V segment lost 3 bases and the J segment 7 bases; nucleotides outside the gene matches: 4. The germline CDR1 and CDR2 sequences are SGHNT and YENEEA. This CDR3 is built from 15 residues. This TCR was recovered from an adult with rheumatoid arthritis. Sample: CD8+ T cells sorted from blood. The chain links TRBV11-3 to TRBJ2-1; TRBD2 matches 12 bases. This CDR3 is CASSLTSGSLNEQFF. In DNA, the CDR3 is TGTGCCAGCAGCTTGACTAGCGGGAGTCTGAATGAGCAGTTCTTC.